The clone carrying this TCR beta chain has a handful of counts. Its matching antigen is unknown. The V gene's germline CDR1 is LNHNV and CDR2 YYDKDF (reference sequence). The CDR3 consists of 17 residues. Trimming at V came to 1 base and at J to 1 base, leaving 7 bases not matched to a gene. This entry is derived from a study of T-cell memory formation after mild COVID-19. Findings of the study overall: SARS-CoV-2 specificity was not confirmed for second-wave clones peaking on day 37. CD4+ contracting clones were mainly CM and EM; CD8+ ones, EMRA. Clones shrinking from day 15 to 85 showed even CD4/CD8 mixes; later expanders tilted CD4+.

Constant-segment primers and 5'RACE yielded cDNA libraries for TCR alpha and TCR beta, each carrying sample barcodes and UMIs. One entry per CDR3 protein, called by TCRdb with MiXCR from the 5' RACE reads. Of about 610,000 distinct CDR3 sequences in the sample, roughly 17% were seen once. The chain combines TRBV15 with TRBJ2-7; 10 nucleotides match TRBD1. The specimen sequenced was PBMCs or a T cell subset sorted from them (not recorded which). The receptor's source is an adult woman who had mild COVID-19 (a few samples of this study predate the infection). Cell type and time point are not known. The CDR3 sequence is CATSRAAGTGESYEQYF. The CDR3 DNA sequence: TGTGCCACCAGCAGAGCAGCCGGGACAGGGGAATCCTACGAGCAGTACTTC.